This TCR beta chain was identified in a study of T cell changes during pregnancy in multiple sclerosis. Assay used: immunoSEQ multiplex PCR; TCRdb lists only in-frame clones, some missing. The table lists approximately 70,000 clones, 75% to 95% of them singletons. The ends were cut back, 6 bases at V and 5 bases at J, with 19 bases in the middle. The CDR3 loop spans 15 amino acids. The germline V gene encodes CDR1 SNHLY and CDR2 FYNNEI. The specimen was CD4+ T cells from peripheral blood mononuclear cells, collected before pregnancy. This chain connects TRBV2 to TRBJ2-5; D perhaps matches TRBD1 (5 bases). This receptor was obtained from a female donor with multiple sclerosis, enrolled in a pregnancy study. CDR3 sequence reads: CASRTPRVARETQYF. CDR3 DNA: TGTGCCAGCAGGACCCCCAGGGTGGCTCGGGAGACCCAGTACTTC.